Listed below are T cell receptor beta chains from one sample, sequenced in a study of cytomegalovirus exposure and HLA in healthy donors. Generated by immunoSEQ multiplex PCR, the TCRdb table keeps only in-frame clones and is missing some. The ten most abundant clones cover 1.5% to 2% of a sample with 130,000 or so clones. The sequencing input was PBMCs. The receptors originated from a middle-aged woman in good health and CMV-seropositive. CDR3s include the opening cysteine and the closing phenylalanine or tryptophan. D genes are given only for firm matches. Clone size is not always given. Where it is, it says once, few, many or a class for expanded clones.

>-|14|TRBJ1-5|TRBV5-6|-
CASSLRGPNQPQHF
TGTGCCAGCAGCTTACGAGGTCCCAATCAGCCCCAGCATTTT
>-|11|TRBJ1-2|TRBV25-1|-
CASSESRGYTF
TGTGCCAGCAGTGAAAGCAGGGGCTACACCTTC
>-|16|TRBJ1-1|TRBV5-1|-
CASSLEQGVGYTEAFF
TGCGCCAGCAGCTTGGAACAGGGAGTCGGGTACACTGAAGCTTTCTTT
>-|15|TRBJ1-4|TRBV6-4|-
CASSRGKGWEEKLFF
TGTGCCAGCAGTCGGGGGAAGGGGTGGGAGGAAAAACTGTTTTTT
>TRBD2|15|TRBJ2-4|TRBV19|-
CASSPEGGPGNIQYF
TGTGCCAGTAGTCCTGAGGGAGGGCCTGGAAACATTCAGTACTTC
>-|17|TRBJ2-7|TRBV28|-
CASSSPEGLIASYEQYF
TGTGCCAGCAGTTCCCCCGAGGGACTCATTGCATCCTACGAGCAGTACTTC
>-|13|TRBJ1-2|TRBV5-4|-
CASRVSGDYGYTF
TGTGCCAGCAGGGTCTCAGGGGACTATGGCTACACCTTC
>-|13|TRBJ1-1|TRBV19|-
CASTTGMNTEAFF
TGTGCCAGTACTACAGGGATGAACACTGAAGCTTTCTTT
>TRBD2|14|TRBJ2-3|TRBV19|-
CASSVTSALDTQYF
TGTGCCAGTAGCGTGACTAGCGCGCTAGATACGCAGTATTTT
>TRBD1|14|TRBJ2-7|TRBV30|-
CAWSQGRGPFEQYF
TGTGCCTGGAGTCAAGGCAGGGGGCCGTTCGAGCAGTACTTC
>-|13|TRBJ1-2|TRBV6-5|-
CASSFYPDYGYTF
TGTGCCAGCAGTTTCTACCCCGACTATGGCTACACCTTC
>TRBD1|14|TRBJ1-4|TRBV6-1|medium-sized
CASRGTGGSEKLFF
TGTGCCAGCAGAGGGACAGGGGGCAGTGAAAAACTGTTTTTT
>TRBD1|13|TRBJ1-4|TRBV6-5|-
CATRGTGREKLFF
TGTGCCACCAGAGGGACAGGGCGTGAAAAACTGTTTTTT
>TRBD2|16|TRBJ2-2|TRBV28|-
CASSFDSGSRLGELFF
TGTGCCAGCAGTTTCGATAGCGGGAGTCGGCTCGGGGAGCTGTTTTTT
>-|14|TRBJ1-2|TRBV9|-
CASSTRTANYGYTF
TGTGCCAGCAGCACCCGGACTGCAAACTATGGCTACACCTTC
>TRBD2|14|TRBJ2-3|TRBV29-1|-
CSVEGGRGTDTQYF
TGCAGCGTTGAAGGCGGGAGGGGGACAGATACGCAGTATTTT
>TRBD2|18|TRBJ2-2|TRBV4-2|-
CASSQDPHSGSATGELFF
TGTGCCAGCAGCCAAGACCCCCATAGCGGGAGTGCCACCGGGGAGCTGTTTTTT
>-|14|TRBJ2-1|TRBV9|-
CASSVAGSLDEQFF
TGTGCCAGCAGCGTCGCGGGCAGCCTTGATGAGCAGTTCTTC
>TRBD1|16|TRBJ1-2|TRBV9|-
CASSGSRDRPYYGYTF
TGTGCCAGCAGCGGGAGTCGGGACAGGCCTTACTATGGCTACACCTTC
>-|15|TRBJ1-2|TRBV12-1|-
CASSPGTGTNYGYTF
TGTGCCAGCAGCCCCGGGACAGGGACTAACTATGGCTACACCTTC
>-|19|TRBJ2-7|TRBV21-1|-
CASSKIRGASAGWVHEQYF
TGTGCCAGCAGCAAAATTCGGGGGGCGTCGGCGGGATGGGTCCACGAGCAGTACTTC
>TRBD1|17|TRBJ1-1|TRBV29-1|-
CSVDKLGGDRGAREAFF
TGCAGCGTTGATAAATTGGGTGGGGACAGGGGAGCTAGGGAAGCTTTCTTT
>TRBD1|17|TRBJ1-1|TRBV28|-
CASSLGGQRLRNTEAFF
TGTGCCAGCAGTTTAGGGGGACAGCGGTTACGGAACACTGAAGCTTTCTTT
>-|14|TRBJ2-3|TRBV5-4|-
CASSVTGITDTQYF
TGTGCCAGCAGCGTCACAGGGATCACAGATACGCAGTATTTT
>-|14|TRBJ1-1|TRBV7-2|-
CASSLSGINTEAFF
TGTGCCAGCAGCTTATCGGGAATTAACACTGAAGCTTTCTTT
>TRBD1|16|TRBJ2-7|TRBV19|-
CASSRSGGRSSYEQYF
TGTGCCAGTAGTCGGTCAGGGGGCAGGAGCTCCTACGAGCAGTACTTC
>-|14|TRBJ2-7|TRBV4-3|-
CASSQVGGSYEQYF
TGCGCCAGCAGCCAAGTGGGGGGCTCCTACGAGCAGTACTTC
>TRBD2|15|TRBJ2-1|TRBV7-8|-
CASSLGASGHNEQFF
TGTGCCAGCAGCTTAGGGGCTAGCGGCCACAATGAGCAGTTCTTC
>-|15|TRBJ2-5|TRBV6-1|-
CASSEGAGAAETQYF
TGTGCCAGCAGTGAGGGGGCCGGAGCGGCAGAGACCCAGTACTTC
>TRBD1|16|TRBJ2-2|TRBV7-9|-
CASSSSRGLGTGELFF
TGTGCCAGCAGCTCATCCAGGGGGCTTGGCACCGGGGAGCTGTTTTTT
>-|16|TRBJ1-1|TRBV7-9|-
CASSFPPGQSNTEAFF
TGTGCCAGCAGCTTCCCCCCGGGACAATCCAACACTGAAGCTTTCTTT
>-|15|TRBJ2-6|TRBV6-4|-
CASSEESTGANVLTF
TGTGCCAGCAGTGAGGAGAGCACTGGGGCCAACGTCCTGACTTTC
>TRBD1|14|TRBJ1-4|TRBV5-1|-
CASSWGQNNEKLFF
TGCGCCAGCAGCTGGGGACAGAATAATGAAAAACTGTTTTTT
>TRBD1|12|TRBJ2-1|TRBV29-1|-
CSVGTGGHEQFF
TGCAGCGTCGGGACAGGGGGCCATGAGCAGTTCTTC
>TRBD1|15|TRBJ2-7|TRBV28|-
CASSWRDRGFYEQYF
TGTGCCAGCAGTTGGCGGGACAGGGGGTTCTACGAGCAGTACTTC
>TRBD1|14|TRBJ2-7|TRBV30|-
CAWSVGGAVYEQYF
TGTGCCTGGAGTGTAGGGGGCGCGGTCTACGAGCAGTACTTC
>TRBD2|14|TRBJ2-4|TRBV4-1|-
CASSAISGRNIQYF
TGCGCCAGCAGCGCCATTAGCGGGAGAAACATTCAGTACTTC
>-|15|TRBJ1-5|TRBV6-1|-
CASSEAGGEFQPQHF
TGTGCCAGCAGTGAAGCGGGCGGGGAGTTCCAGCCCCAGCATTTT
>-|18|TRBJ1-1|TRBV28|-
CANSEGIGGAEGNTEAFF
TGTGCCAACTCAGAGGGTATCGGGGGGGCCGAGGGGAACACTGAAGCTTTCTTT
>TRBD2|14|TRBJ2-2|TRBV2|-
CATQLAMGTGELFF
TGTGCCACCCAACTAGCGATGGGCACCGGGGAGCTGTTTTTT
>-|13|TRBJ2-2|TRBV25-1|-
CASSEQGPGELFF
TGTGCCAGCAGTGAACAGGGTCCCGGGGAGCTGTTTTTT
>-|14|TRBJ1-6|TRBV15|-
CATSRGTAPAPLHF
TGTGCCACCAGCAGAGGGACTGCGCCCGCGCCCCTCCACTTT
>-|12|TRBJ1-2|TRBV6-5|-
CASSSQISGYTF
TGTGCCAGCAGCAGTCAGATCTCTGGCTACACCTTC
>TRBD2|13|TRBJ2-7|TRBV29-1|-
CSVAAGGPYEQYF
TGCAGCGTAGCAGCGGGAGGGCCCTACGAGCAGTACTTC